This entry is about one T cell receptor (beta chain). This sample stems from a study of blood T cell repertoires in COVID-19. Study as a whole: The samples span acute and convalescent COVID-19 from the United States, Italy and Spain.

This CDR3 has 16 amino acids. Original methodology: Reference gene primer amplification gave nucleated cell count estimates. Produced via immunoSEQ multiplex PCR; TCRdb's table is partial and in-frame only. The D gene and trimming were derived from the DNA, and the V and J assignments and clone size from that table. The sample contains around 230,000 clones, around 86% of which appear only once. Sequenced: peripheral blood. This TCR was recovered from a man aged 25-45 years who had recovered from COVID-19. V gene TRBV21-1 combines with J gene TRBJ2-7; the table assigns TRBD2, which was not confirmed against the DNA. TRBV21-1 is a documented pseudogene. CDR3 sequence: CASSPRRLAGYYEQYF. CDR3 DNA sequence: TGTGCCAGCAGCCCGCGAAGACTAGCGGGGTACTACGAGCAGTACTTC.